A single sample gave rise to the 13 T cell receptor beta chains below, sequenced in a study of T-cell reconstitution after alpha-beta-depleted transplantation in children. Construction of the TCRbeta library involved unique molecular identifiers. TCRdb analysed the PCR reads with MiXCR anew, one entry per CDR3 protein. The sample has hundreds of thousands of distinct CDR3 sequences, over 7.5% seen once; the top ten hold approximately 8.6%. Whole-study findings and limits: T-cell counts and diversity at one year following transplant were attributed mainly to newly produced T cells.

For these TCRs, the target antigens are not known. The source material was peripheral blood, sampled 360 days after TCRalphabeta/CD19-depleted stem cell transplant. The receptors originated from a female patient between 2 and 10 years old who had a stem cell transplant for Fanconi anemia, so the T cells may come from the graft donor.

The rearrangement links TRBV28 to TRBJ1-2, with TRBD1 matching over 10 bases. CDR1 and CDR2 from the germline V gene are MDHEN and SYDVKM. The J segment lost 3 bases and the V segment lost 3 bases, leaving 7 bases of the junction unmatched. This CDR3 region has 16 residues. CDR3: CASSFLDRGRDYGYTF. The CDR3 DNA reads TGTGCCAGCAGTTTTCTCGACAGGGGGCGCGACTATGGCTACACCTTC.

The table lists this clonotype with many counts. V and J are TRBV12-3 or TRBV12-4 and TRBJ2-7, with a tentative D call TRBD2 (5 bases). There are 15 residues in the CDR3. The ends were cut back, 3 bases at V and 1 base at J, with 13 bases in the middle. This chain's CDR3 is CASSFGGQKSYEQYF. The CDR3 bases are TGTGCCAGCAGTTTTGGCGGGCAAAAATCCTACGAGCAGTACTTC.

This clonotype was seen at least ten times. The chain couples TRBV5-1 to TRBJ2-3, with 11 bases aligning to TRBD2. The CDR3 has 18 amino acids. Germline lookup yields CDR1 SGHRS and CDR2 YFSETQ. After removal of 4 bases from V and 1 base from J, the junction contained 11 bases not matched to a gene. The chain's CDR3 is CASSLRVTSGKRTDTQYF. CDR3 in DNA: TGCGCCAGCAGCCTCAGGGTGACTAGCGGGAAACGCACAGATACGCAGTATTTT.

This clonotype was seen repeatedly, ten times or more. This chain connects TRBV12-3 or TRBV12-4 to TRBJ1-2; TRBD1 aligns across 10 bases. This CDR3 contains 14 residues. V dropped 3 bases and J dropped 7; count of bases not matched to a gene: 5. The CDR3 coding sequence is TGTGCCAGCAGTTTGTCGGACAGGGGGGCTGGCTACACCTTC. It is translated as CASSLSDRGAGYTF.

The chain employs TRBV15 and TRBJ1-2; a possible D gene is TRBD1 (5 bases). V was cut by 6 bases and J by 5 bases, with 10 bases left in between. The germline V gene has CDR1 LNHNV and CDR2 YYDKDF (reference sequence). This CDR3 is built from 12 residues. This CDR3 reads CATRMGGYGYTF. CDR3 coding DNA: TGTGCCACCAGGATGGGGGGGTATGGCTACACCTTC.

This clonotype was detected only a few times. The rearrangement joins TRBV7-2 to TRBJ1-2; D possibly corresponds to TRBD1 (6 bases). The length of the CDR3 is 12 residues. Trimming took 1 base from V and 10 from J, leaving 10 bases between them. Germline V lookup: CDR1 SGHTA, CDR2 FQGNSA. CDR3 sequence: CASSLGQGHYTF. The CDR3 coding sequence is TGTGCCAGCAGCTTAGGTCAGGGGCACTACACCTTC.

This clonotype has a count of ten or more. CDR3 nucleotide sequence: TGTGCCAGGGACTGTAATAGCACAGATACGCAGTATTTT. The encoded protein is CARDCNSTDTQYF. The chain has TRBV5-6 and TRBJ2-3; possible D gene TRBD2, 5 bases. CDR1 is SGHDT and CDR2 is YYEEEE in the germline V gene. This CDR3 has 13 residues. The ends were cut back, 8 bases at V and 0 bases at J, with 10 bases in the middle.

This sequence joins TRBV10-3 and TRBJ1-1; the D is unclear. Germline V gene data show CDR1 as ENHRY and CDR2 as SYGVKD. V dropped 4 bases and J dropped 4 bases, with 13 bases sitting between them. CDR3 length: 14 residues. CDR3 bases: TGTGCCATCAGTGCCTGGGAAGGTGGCACTGAAGCTTTCTTT. Translated: CAISAWEGGTEAFF.

This clonotype was seen at least ten times. V gene TRBV7-9 combines with J gene TRBJ1-1; the D is unclear. The CDR3 has 12 amino acids. Germline loops: CDR1 SEHNR, CDR2 FQNEAQ (reference sequence). The V end lost 1 base, the J end lost 7 bases, and 7 bases lay between the germline ends. The CDR3 loop reads CASSLGRSEAFF. The DNA for the CDR3 is TGTGCCAGCAGCTTAGGGCGGAGTGAAGCTTTCTTT.

This clonotype came up many times. This chain connects TRBV5-1 to TRBJ2-7; TRBD2 might be the D (5 bases). The germline V gene has CDR1 SGHRS and CDR2 YFSETQ. This CDR3 comprises 16 residues. V shed 2 bases and J shed 5 bases, with 20 bases lying between them. The CDR3 region is CASSFPMDSIDHEQYF. CDR3 coding DNA: TGCGCCAGCAGCTTCCCTATGGACTCGATAGACCACGAGCAGTACTTC.

The chain recombines TRBV6-1 with TRBJ2-7, with a tentative D call TRBD2 (6 bases). Germline V gene data show CDR1 as MNHNS and CDR2 as SASEGT. The ends were cut back, 0 bases at V and 6 bases at J, with 9 bases in the middle. The CDR3 has 13 amino acids. The CDR3 here is CASSEARGGEQYV. The CDR3 DNA is TGTGCCAGCAGTGAAGCAAGGGGAGGCGAGCAGTACGTC.

This clonotype was seen ten or more times. J is TRBJ2-7 and V is TRBV9, with TRBD2 identical over 8 bases. CDR3 length: 15 residues. CDR1 and CDR2 (germline): SGDLS, YYNGEE. With 4 bases clipped from V and 4 bases from J, the junction kept 10 bases outside the gene matches. The CDR3 spells CASSLRPGLVYEQYF. The CDR3 DNA is TGTGCCAGCAGCCTTCGTCCGGGACTAGTGTACGAGCAGTACTTC.

This clonotype was counted many times. The chain's CDR3 is CASSRGGLETQYF. CDR3 DNA: TGTGCCAGCAGCCGCGGGGGATTGGAGACCCAGTACTTC. This chain links TRBV6-1 with TRBJ2-5; 7 bases are shared with TRBD2. CDR3 length: 13 amino acids. CDR1 and CDR2 (germline): MNHNS, SASEGT. Trimming removed 6 bases from V and 5 bases from J; junction bases left unmatched: 6.